Below are 18 T cell receptor beta chains sequenced from a single sample in a study of siplizumab effects on memory and regulatory T cells. The method was immunoSEQ multiplex PCR; TCRdb's version includes in-frame clones alone and lacks a portion of them. The sample yields approximately 100,000 clones, 94% seen once. Sequencing used Tregs sorted from blood. These receptors were obtained from a human donor in good health.

V usage is TRBV30 and J usage is TRBJ1-1, with D unclear. The CDR3 runs to 15 residues. V lost 4 bases to trimming and J lost 1 base, with 16 bases between them. From germline, CDR1 is GTSNPN and CDR2 SVGIG (reference sequence). CDR3 amino acids: CAWISVSRRNTEAFF. The DNA for the CDR3 is TGTGCCTGGATATCAGTGTCCAGAAGGAACACTGAAGCTTTCTTT.

This chain links TRBV6-5 with TRBJ2-5, with D uncertain. V lost 3 bases to trimming and J lost 1 base, with 15 bases between them. The CDR3 loop spans 16 amino acids. CDR1 and CDR2 from the germline V gene are MNHEY and SVGAGI. CDR3 region: CASSYSSNPTQETQYF. CDR3 nucleotides: TGTGCCAGCAGTTATAGCTCTAACCCTACCCAAGAGACCCAGTACTTC.

CDR3 DNA sequence: TGTGCCAGCTCAGATACGCAGTATTTT. Its translation: CASSDTQYF. The J gene is TRBJ2-3, the V gene TRBV6-1, with no clear D. The germline V gene encodes CDR1 MNHNS and CDR2 SASEGT. The CDR3 is 9 amino acids. V was trimmed by 8 bases and J by 4 bases, leaving 1 base between them.

The rearrangement uses TRBV9 and TRBJ2-3, with D maybe TRBD2 (6 bases). CDR3 length: 15 residues. Germline V gene data show CDR1 as SGDLS and CDR2 as YYNGEE. The germline V and J ends were trimmed by 4 bases and 2 bases, with 14 bases remaining between them. The CDR3 spells CASSPGLLTTDTQYF. The CDR3 DNA follows: TGTGCCAGCAGCCCGGGACTGTTAACCACAGATACGCAGTATTTT.

The rearrangement uses TRBV5-8 and TRBJ1-2; D might be TRBD1 (5 bases). CDR3 size: 16 residues. V was cut by 3 bases and J by 2 bases, with 17 bases left in between. Germline V lookup: CDR1 SGHTS, CDR2 YDEGEE. In nucleotides, the CDR3 is TGTGCCAGCAGCTGGTTGGTCGGAGGGGCCAACTATGGCTACACCTTC. Protein: CASSWLVGGANYGYTF.

J is TRBJ2-1 and V is TRBV7-2; D is possibly TRBD1 (5 bases). Germline CDR1 reads SGHTA; CDR2 reads FQGNSA. This CDR3 comprises 17 residues. The germline V and J ends were trimmed by 1 base and 4 bases, with 17 bases remaining between them. The CDR3 loop is CASSLGWGVAKYNEQFF. CDR3 nucleotides: TGTGCCAGCAGCTTAGGCTGGGGCGTGGCGAAATACAATGAGCAGTTCTTC.

V gene TRBV29-1 combines with J gene TRBJ2-2, with D perhaps being TRBD1 or TRBD2 (5 bases each). Germline lookup yields CDR1 SQVTM and CDR2 ANQGSEA. Trimming took off 7 bases at V and 5 bases at J, with 20 bases between the two ends. CDR3 size: 15 residues. The DNA of the CDR3 is TGCAGCGGAAGGGACCGGGACCCCGAGACCGGGGAGCTGTTTTTT. Residues: CSGRDRDPETGELFF.

The chain employs TRBV6-1 and TRBJ2-3; D remains unclear. There are 14 residues in the CDR3. Germline loops: CDR1 MNHNS, CDR2 SASEGT. V lost 5 bases, J lost 3 bases, and 12 bases lay in between. CDR3 in amino acids: CASSYGRTTDTQYF. Here the CDR3 DNA reads TGTGCCAGCAGTTATGGTAGAACTACAGATACGCAGTATTTT.

This clone occurred once. The rearrangement uses TRBV30 and TRBJ2-2; D is uncertain. Trimming took 2 bases from V and 7 from J, leaving 5 bases between them. CDR3 length equals 11 residues. CDR1 GTSNPN and CDR2 SVGIG come from the germline V gene (reference sequence). For the CDR3, the DNA is TGTGCCTGGAGTCGCATCGGGGAGCTGTTTTTT. Translation: CAWSRIGELFF. Full variable domain (outside the CDR3, taken from reference TRBV30 and TRBJ2-2): SQTIHQWPATLVQPVGSPLSLECTVEGTSNPNLYWYRQAAGRGLQLLFYSVGIGQISSEVPQNLSASRPQDRQFILSSKKLLLSDSGFYLCAWSRIGELFFGEGSRLTVL.

V and J are TRBV29-1 and TRBJ2-7; D gene ambiguous. Trimming pared 1 base from V and 3 bases from J, leaving 4 bases between. From germline, CDR1 is SQVTM and CDR2 ANQGSEA. The CDR3 consists of 11 residues. As DNA, the CDR3 is TGCAGCGTTGAAGGCCACTACGAGCAGTACTTC. It yields the protein CSVEGHYEQYF.

V is TRBV7-3 and J is TRBJ1-2, with D perhaps TRBD1 (5 bases). Trimming shortened V by 5 bases and J by 4 bases, and 23 bases separated the two germline ends. CDR3 length: 17 amino acids. The germline V gene encodes CDR1 SGHTA and CDR2 FQGTGA. Written as DNA, the CDR3 is TGTGCCAGCAGCCGAACTCAACACCTAGGGACCTTCTATGGCTACACCTTC. It yields the protein CASSRTQHLGTFYGYTF.

The gene calls are TRBV18 and TRBJ2-7; either TRBD1 or TRBD2 may fit D (5 bases each). The CDR3 loop spans 15 amino acids. The germline CDR1 and CDR2 sequences are KGHSH and LQKENI. V lost 3 bases to trimming and J lost 2 bases, with 14 bases between them. The CDR3, as DNA: TGTGCCAGCTCACCTTGGGACGCAGGAACCTACGAGCAGTACTTC. This sequence encodes CASSPWDAGTYEQYF.

The rearrangement uses TRBV11-3 and TRBJ2-7, with D perhaps given as TRBD1 or TRBD2 (6 bases each). V was shortened by 5 bases and J by 3 bases, with 17 bases between the two germline ends. The CDR3 loop spans 15 amino acids. CDR1 is SGHNT and CDR2 is YENEEA in the germline V gene. The CDR3, as DNA: TGTGCCAGCAGCCGATCTGGGGGGCATGGCTACGAGCAGTACTTC. Its protein product is CASSRSGGHGYEQYF. The full variable domain, completed using reference TRBV11-3 and TRBJ2-7, is EAGVVQSPRYKIIEKKQPVAFWCNPISGHNTLYWYLQNLGQGPELLIRYENEEAVDDSQLPKDRFSAERLKGVDSTLKIQPAELGDSAVYLCASSRSGGHGYEQYFGPGTRLTVT.

The V and J genes are TRBV7-9 and TRBJ2-2, with TRBD2 matching over 9 bases. Looked up from germline, CDR1 is SEHNR and CDR2 is FQNEAQ (reference sequence). The CDR3 is made up of 15 amino acids. The CDR3 coding sequence is TGTGCGGCCAGCCAGCGGGAGGTACTCACCGGGGAGCTGTTTTTT. As protein: CAASQREVLTGELFF.

This chain connects TRBV7-9 to TRBJ2-7; D is possibly TRBD2 (5 bases). V lost 3 bases and J 0 bases, leaving 18 bases between the germline ends. CDR3 length equals 17 residues. CDR1 is SEHNR, CDR2 FQNEAQ, per germline (reference sequence). The CDR3 protein is CASSFSIASRHSYEQYF. CDR3 sequence (DNA): TGTGCCAGCAGCTTTTCTATAGCGAGCCGCCACTCCTACGAGCAGTACTTC. The entire variable domain, with the rest obtained from reference TRBV7-9 and TRBJ2-7, is as follows: DTGVSQNPRHKITKRGQNVTFRCDPISEHNRLYWYRQTLGQGPEFLTYFQNEAQLEKSRLLSDRFSAERPKGSFSTLEIQRTEQGDSAMYLCASSFSIASRHSYEQYFGPGTRLTVT.

The chain is built from TRBV11-2 and TRBJ2-7; D call uncertain. V lost 6 bases to trimming and J lost 3 bases, with 3 bases between them. CDR3 length equals 10 residues. Germline CDR1 reads SGHAT; CDR2 reads FQNNGV. The CDR3 bases are TGTGCCAGCAGTCACTACGAGCAGTACTTC. Translated: CASSHYEQYF. The full variable domain, rest sourced from reference TRBV11-2 and TRBJ2-7, is EAGVAQSPRYKIIEKRQSVAFWCNPISGHATLYWYQQILGQGPKLLIQFQNNGVVDDSQLPKDRFSAERLKGVDSTLKIQPAKLEDSAVYLCASSHYEQYFGPGTRLTVT.

J is TRBJ2-3 and V is TRBV15; D unresolved. In germline, CDR1 is LNHNV, CDR2 YYDKDF (reference sequence). The V end was cut by 5 bases, the J end by 4 bases, with 16 bases between. The length of the CDR3 is 15 residues. The CDR3 region has the DNA TGTGCCACCAGCCCATTCCCGAGAGTCCCAGATACGCAGTATTTT. This codes for CATSPFPRVPDTQYF.

V gene TRBV30 combines with J gene TRBJ2-7, with TRBD1 matching over 11 bases. Germline V lookup: CDR1 GTSNPN, CDR2 SVGIG (reference sequence). The CDR3 has 15 amino acids. The V and J ends lost 3 bases and 3 bases, in that order; junction bases with no gene match: 7. The CDR3 nucleotides read TGTGCCTGGAGAGGGACAGGGGGGGCTCTCTACGAGCAGTACTTC. It codes for CAWRGTGGALYEQYF.